A single sample gave rise to the 8 T cell receptor beta chains below, sequenced in a study of blood T cells in healthy people across ages. Combining a sample-barcoded 5' primer with a J-beta primer mix, a second PCR ran for roughly 7 to 12 cycles. TCRdb analysed the 5' RACE reads with MiXCR anew, one entry per CDR3 protein. This sample has hundreds of thousands of distinct CDR3 sequences, with roughly 60% found just once. The sample consisted of blood. Receptor source: a man between 25 and 39 years old in good health.

The J gene is TRBJ2-7, the V gene TRBV4-1; a weak D match, TRBD2 (5 bases). The CDR3 is 15 residues long. The germline V gene has CDR1 MGHRA and CDR2 YSYEKL. V gave up 0 bases and J gave up 3 bases, with 12 bases separating them. The CDR3 is CASSQETRALYEQYF. The CDR3 DNA reads TGCGCCAGCAGCCAAGAAACTAGGGCGCTCTACGAGCAGTACTTC.

The J gene is TRBJ2-1, the V gene TRBV10-3; tentative D call: TRBD2 (7 bases). The germline V gene encodes CDR1 ENHRY and CDR2 SYGVKD. Trimming removed 8 bases from V and 6 bases from J, with 17 bases in between. This CDR3 has 14 amino acids. CDR3 region: CAIGLGGAGNEQFF. In DNA form, the CDR3 reads TGTGCCATCGGTTTGGGGGGGGCTGGCAATGAGCAGTTCTTC.

The V and J genes are TRBV20-1 and TRBJ1-5; tentative D call: TRBD1 (5 bases). Germline V lookup: CDR1 DFQATT, CDR2 SNEGSKA (reference sequence). V was pared by 4 bases and J by 0 bases, with 10 bases between. The CDR3 covers 14 residues. The CDR3 reads CSANTGGSNQPQHF. The CDR3 DNA sequence: TGCAGTGCTAATACCGGGGGTAGCAATCAGCCCCAGCATTTT.

V usage is TRBV30 and J usage is TRBJ2-5; 9 positions agree with TRBD1. The better agreement between TRBJ2-7 and the DNA end casts doubt on the J call. CDR1 GTSNPN and CDR2 SVGIG come from the germline V gene (reference sequence). CDR3 size: 14 residues. The CDR3 DNA is TGTGCCTGGATGCTCGACAGGGGGGCCTACGAGCAGTACTTC. It translates to CAWMLDRGAYEQYF.

This clonotype was counted once. The rearrangement joins TRBV14 to TRBJ2-7, with TRBD2 matching 10 bases. J lost 6 bases, V lost 3 bases, and 8 bases had no gene match. CDR3 length: 15 residues. CDR1 and CDR2 (germline): SGHDN, FVKESK. The DNA of the CDR3 is TGTGCCAGCAGCCAGGCAGAACTAGCGGGATCCGAGCAGTACTTC. This sequence encodes CASSQAELAGSEQYF.

The chain joins TRBV10-3 to TRBJ2-5; 8 nucleotides line up with TRBD1. Looked up from germline, CDR1 is ENHRY and CDR2 is SYGVKD. After removal of 6 bases from V and 4 bases from J, the junction contained 7 bases not matched to a gene. This CDR3 contains 14 residues. CDR3 sequence: CAISGRGLGETQYF. In nucleotides, the CDR3 is TGTGCCATCAGCGGCAGGGGGCTGGGAGAGACCCAGTACTTC.

A single count supports this clonotype. A read error may account for a junction end that differs from germline. The rearrangement joins TRBV27 to TRBJ1-2, with D possibly TRBD1 on 5 matching bases. The CDR3 is 14 residues long. Germline V gene lookup returns CDR1 MNHEY and CDR2 SMNVEV (reference sequence). The CDR3 loop is CTSSFTGAGHGYTF. In DNA form, the CDR3 reads TGTACCAGCAGTTTTACCGGGGCAGGCCATGGCTACACCTTC.

The chain joins TRBV20-1 to TRBJ2-7, with 8 bases aligning to TRBD1. With 2 bases clipped from V and 7 bases from J, the junction kept 13 bases outside the gene matches. Germline loops: CDR1 DFQATT, CDR2 SNEGSKA (reference sequence). This CDR3 spans 15 amino acids. The chain's CDR3 is CSARSVQGAWGEQYF. DNA for the CDR3: TGCAGTGCTAGATCGGTCCAGGGGGCGTGGGGTGAGCAGTACTTC.